The clone carrying this T cell receptor (beta chain) was counted a single time. Seattle enrolled patients during active infection and tracked them longitudinally. This entry belongs to a study of blood T cell repertoires in COVID-19. Original data processing: Estimation of nucleated cell counts was performed using reference gene primer amplification. Measured with immunoSEQ multiplex PCR; TCRdb has only the in-frame clones, and not every one. The V and J calls and clone size come from that table; D and trimming were worked out from the DNA. The data show fewer than 200,000 clones, with about four fifths seen just once and more than 10% held by the top ten. Trimming at V came to 5 bases and at J to 2 bases, leaving 6 bases not matched to a gene. The V gene's germline CDR1 is MNHNY and CDR2 SVGAGI (reference sequence). The CDR3 is made up of 16 amino acids.

This rearrangement joins TRBV6-6 to TRBJ2-5; 12 nucleotides agree with TRBD2. The material sequenced was peripheral blood. This receptor was obtained from an elderly woman with COVID-19, enrolled during active disease. The CDR3 DNA is TGTGCCAGCAGTCGACTAGCGGGGGTACTACAAGAGACCCAGTACTTC. Encoded protein: CASSRLAGVLQETQYF.